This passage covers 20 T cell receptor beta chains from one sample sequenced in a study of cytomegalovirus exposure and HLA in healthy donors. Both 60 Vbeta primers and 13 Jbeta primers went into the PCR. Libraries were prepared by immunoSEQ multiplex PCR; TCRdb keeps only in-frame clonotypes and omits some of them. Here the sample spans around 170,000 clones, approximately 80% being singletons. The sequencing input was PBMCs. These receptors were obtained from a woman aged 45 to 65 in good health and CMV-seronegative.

CDR3 DNA: TGCGCCAGCAGCTTGGCCGTTAGCGGTAATGAGCAGTTCTTC. Its translation: CASSLAVSGNEQFF. This rearrangement joins TRBV5-1 to TRBJ2-1; perhaps TRBD2 as D (6 bases). The V end was cut by 0 bases, the J end by 7 bases, with 11 bases between. The CDR3 spans 14 residues. Germline V gene lookup returns CDR1 SGHRS and CDR2 YFSETQ.

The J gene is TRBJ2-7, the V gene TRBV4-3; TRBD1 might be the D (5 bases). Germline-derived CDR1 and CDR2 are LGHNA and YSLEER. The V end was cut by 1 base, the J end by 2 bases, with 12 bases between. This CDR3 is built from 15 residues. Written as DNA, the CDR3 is TGCGCCAGCAGCCAAGCTACCTTAGGGGCCTACGAGCAGTACTTC. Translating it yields CASSQATLGAYEQYF.

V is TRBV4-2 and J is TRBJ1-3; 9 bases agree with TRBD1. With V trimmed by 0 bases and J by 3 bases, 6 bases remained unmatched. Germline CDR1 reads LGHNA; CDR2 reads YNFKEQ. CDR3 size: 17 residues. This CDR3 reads CASSQDPGQGFGNTIYF. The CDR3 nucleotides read TGTGCCAGCAGCCAAGATCCGGGACAGGGCTTTGGAAACACCATATATTTT.

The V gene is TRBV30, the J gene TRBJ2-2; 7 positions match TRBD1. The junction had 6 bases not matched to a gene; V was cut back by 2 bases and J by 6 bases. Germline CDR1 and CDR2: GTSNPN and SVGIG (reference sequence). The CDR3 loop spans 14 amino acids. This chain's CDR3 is CAWSSGGAAGELFF. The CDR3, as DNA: TGTGCCTGGAGTTCAGGGGGAGCGGCCGGGGAGCTGTTTTTT.

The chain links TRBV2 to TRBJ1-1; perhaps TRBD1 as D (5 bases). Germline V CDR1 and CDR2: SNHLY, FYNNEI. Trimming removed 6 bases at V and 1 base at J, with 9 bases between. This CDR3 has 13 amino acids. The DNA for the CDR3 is TGTGCCAGCAGAGGTCAGGGGAACACTGAAGCTTTCTTT. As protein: CASRGQGNTEAFF.

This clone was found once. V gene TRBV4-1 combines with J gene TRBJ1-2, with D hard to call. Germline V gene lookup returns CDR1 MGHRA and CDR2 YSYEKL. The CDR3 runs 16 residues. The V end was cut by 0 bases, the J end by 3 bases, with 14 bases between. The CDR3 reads CASSQDGSGTYYGYTF. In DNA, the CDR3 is TGCGCCAGCAGCCAAGATGGGTCAGGTACCTACTATGGCTACACCTTC.

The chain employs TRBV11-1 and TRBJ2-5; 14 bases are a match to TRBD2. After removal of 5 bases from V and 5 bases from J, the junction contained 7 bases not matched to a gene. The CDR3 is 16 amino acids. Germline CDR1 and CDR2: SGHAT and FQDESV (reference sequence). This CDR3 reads CASSPGTSGSWETQYF. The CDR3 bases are TGTGCCAGCAGCCCTGGGACTAGCGGGAGTTGGGAGACCCAGTACTTC. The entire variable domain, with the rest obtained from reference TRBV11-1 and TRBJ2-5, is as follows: EAEVAQSPRYKITEKSQAVAFWCDPISGHATLYWYRQILGQGPELLVQFQDESVVDDSQLPKDRFSAERLKGVDSTLKIQPAELGDSAMYLCASSPGTSGSWETQYFGPGTRLLVL.

Written as DNA, the CDR3 is TGTGCCAGCATTCTCCGGGGAATAGCGCCATACAATGAGCAGTTCTTC. Translated, it gives CASILRGIAPYNEQFF. The chain uses TRBV28 and TRBJ2-1; a possible D gene is TRBD2 (5 bases). Germline CDR1 reads MDHEN; CDR2 reads SYDVKM. V dropped 7 bases and J dropped 4 bases, with 20 bases sitting between them. The CDR3 sequence is 16 residues long.

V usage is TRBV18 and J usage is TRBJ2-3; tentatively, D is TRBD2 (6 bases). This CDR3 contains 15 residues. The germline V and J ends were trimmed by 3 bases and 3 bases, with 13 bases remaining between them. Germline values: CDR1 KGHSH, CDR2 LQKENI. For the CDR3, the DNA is TGTGCCAGCTCACCCGCACGTGGGGGGACAGATACGCAGTATTTT. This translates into CASSPARGGTDTQYF.

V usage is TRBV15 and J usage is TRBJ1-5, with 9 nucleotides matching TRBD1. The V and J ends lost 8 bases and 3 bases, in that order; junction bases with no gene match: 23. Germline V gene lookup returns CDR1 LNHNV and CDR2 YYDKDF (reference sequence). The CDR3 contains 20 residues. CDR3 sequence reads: CATRLGSEQGASPYNQPQHF. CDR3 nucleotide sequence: TGTGCCACCCGGTTGGGGTCCGAACAGGGGGCGTCCCCCTACAATCAGCCCCAGCATTTT.

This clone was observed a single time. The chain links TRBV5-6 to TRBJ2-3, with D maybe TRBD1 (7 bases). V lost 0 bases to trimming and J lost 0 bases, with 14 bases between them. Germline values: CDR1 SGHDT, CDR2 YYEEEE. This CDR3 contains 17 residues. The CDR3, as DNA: TGTGCCAGCAGCTTGGGGAGCAGGGGGGCGAGCACAGATACGCAGTATTTT. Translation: CASSLGSRGASTDTQYF.

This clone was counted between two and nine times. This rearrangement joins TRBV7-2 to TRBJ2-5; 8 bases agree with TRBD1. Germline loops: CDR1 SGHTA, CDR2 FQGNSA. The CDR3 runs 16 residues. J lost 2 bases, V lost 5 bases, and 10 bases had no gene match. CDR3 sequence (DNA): TGTGCCAGCAGCACCCGACAGGGGTACTGGCAAGAGACCCAGTACTTC. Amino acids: CASSTRQGYWQETQYF.

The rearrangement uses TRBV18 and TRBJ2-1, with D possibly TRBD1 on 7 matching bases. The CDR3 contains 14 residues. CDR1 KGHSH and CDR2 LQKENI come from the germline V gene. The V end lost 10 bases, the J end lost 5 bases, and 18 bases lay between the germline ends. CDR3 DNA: TGTGCCACCCACAGGGGCCCGGGGGACAATGAGCAGTTCTTC. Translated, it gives CATHRGPGDNEQFF.

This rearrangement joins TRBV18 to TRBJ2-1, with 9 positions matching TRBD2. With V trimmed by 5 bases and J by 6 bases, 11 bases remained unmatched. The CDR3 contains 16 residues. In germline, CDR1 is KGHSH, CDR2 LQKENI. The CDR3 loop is CASSWKPGTSFNEQFF. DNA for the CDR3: TGTGCCAGCTCATGGAAACCCGGGACTAGCTTCAATGAGCAGTTCTTC.

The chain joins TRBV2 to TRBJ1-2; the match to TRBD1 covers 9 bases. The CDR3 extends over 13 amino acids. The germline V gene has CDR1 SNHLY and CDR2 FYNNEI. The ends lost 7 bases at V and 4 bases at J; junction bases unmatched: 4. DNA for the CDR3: TGTGCCAGCAACACAGGGGGCGGCTATGGCTACACCTTC. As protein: CASNTGGGYGYTF.

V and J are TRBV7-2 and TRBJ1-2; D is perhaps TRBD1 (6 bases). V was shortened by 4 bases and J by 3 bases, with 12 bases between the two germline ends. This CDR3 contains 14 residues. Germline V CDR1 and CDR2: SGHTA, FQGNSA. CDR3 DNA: TGTGCCAGCAGCTCCCGGGGGGGCGACTATGGCTACACCTTC. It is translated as CASSSRGGDYGYTF.

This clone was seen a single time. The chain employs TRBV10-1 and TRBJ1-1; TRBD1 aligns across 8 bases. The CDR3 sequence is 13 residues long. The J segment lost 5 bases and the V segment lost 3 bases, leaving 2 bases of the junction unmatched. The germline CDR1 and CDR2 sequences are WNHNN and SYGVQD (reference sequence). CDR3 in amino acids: CASSEQGVTEAFF. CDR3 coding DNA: TGCGCCAGCAGTGAACAGGGGGTGACTGAAGCTTTCTTT.

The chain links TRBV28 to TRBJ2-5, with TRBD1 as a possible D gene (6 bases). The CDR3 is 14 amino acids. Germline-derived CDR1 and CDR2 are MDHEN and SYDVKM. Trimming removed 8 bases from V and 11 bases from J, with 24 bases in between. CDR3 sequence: CASGPRGPGLGQYF. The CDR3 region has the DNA TGTGCCAGCGGGCCCAGGGGCCCAGGCCTGGGGCAGTACTTC.

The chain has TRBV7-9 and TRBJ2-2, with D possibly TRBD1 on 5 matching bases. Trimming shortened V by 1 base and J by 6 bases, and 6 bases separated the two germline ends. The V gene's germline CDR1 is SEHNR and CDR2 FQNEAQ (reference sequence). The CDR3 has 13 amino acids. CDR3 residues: CASSLEGAGELFF. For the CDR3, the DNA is TGTGCCAGCAGCTTAGAAGGGGCCGGGGAGCTGTTTTTT.

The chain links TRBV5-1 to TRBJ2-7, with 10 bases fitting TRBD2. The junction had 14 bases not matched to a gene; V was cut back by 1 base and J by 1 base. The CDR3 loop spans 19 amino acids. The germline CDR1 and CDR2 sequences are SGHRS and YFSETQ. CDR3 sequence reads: CASSLFIRASGSPSYEQYF. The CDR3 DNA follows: TGCGCCAGCAGCTTGTTTATCCGGGCTAGCGGGAGTCCATCCTACGAGCAGTACTTC.